This T cell receptor beta chain was sequenced for a study of blood T cell repertoires in COVID-19. This CDR3 is built from 14 residues. V lost 7 bases and J lost 4; bases outside the gene matches: 8. The germline V gene has CDR1 LNHNV and CDR2 YYDKDF (reference sequence). Repertoires were generated with immunoSEQ multiplex PCR, while TCRdb's copy carries only in-frame clones and drops some. The profile shows tens of thousands of clones, roughly four fifths of them singletons. This clone occurred once. The rearrangement uses TRBV15 and TRBJ1-2, with 8 bases matching TRBD1. The sequencing input was peripheral blood. The sequence came from a human donor in a cohort sampled during active COVID-19. Here the CDR3 reads CATNSDRDSYGYTF. In nucleotides, the CDR3 is TGTGCCACCAATTCGGACAGGGATTCCTATGGCTACACCTTC. The variable domain in full, completed from reference TRBV15 and TRBJ1-2, reads DAMVIQNPRYQVTQFGKPVTLSCSQTLNHNVMYWYQQKSSQAPKLLFHYYDKDFNNEADTPDNFQSRRPNTSFCFLDIRSPGLGDTAMYLCATNSDRDSYGYTFGSGTRLTVV.